What follows are 20 T cell receptor beta chains derived from one specimen sequenced in a study of blood T cell repertoires in COVID-19. The method was immunoSEQ multiplex PCR; TCRdb's version includes in-frame clones alone and lacks a portion of them. The repertoire includes about 280,000 clones, about 86% of them detected once, and 2% to 2.5% sits in the top ten. Sample: peripheral blood. These receptors were obtained from a woman in her twenties or thirties who had recovered from COVID-19.

The V call is TRBV5-1, the J call TRBJ2-1; 7 positions match TRBD1. The CDR3 spans 16 residues. Trimming took 0 bases from V and 4 from J; bases not matched to a gene: 7. Looked up from germline, CDR1 is SGHRS and CDR2 is YFSETQ. CDR3 loop: CASSLVLTGSYNEQFF. CDR3 bases: TGCGCCAGCAGCTTGGTACTGACAGGGTCTTACAATGAGCAGTTCTTC.

The J gene is TRBJ1-5, the V gene TRBV28; D unclear. The CDR3 extends over 16 amino acids. Germline V gene sequence: CDR1 MDHEN, CDR2 SYDVKM. V lost 11 bases and J 4 bases, leaving 24 bases between the germline ends. The CDR3 here is CAAQTGSLRINQPQHF. The CDR3 nucleotides are TGTGCCGCTCAAACCGGGTCCTTAAGAATTAATCAGCCCCAGCATTTT.

V gene TRBV5-1 combines with J gene TRBJ2-7; 7 bases fit TRBD2. CDR3 length equals 17 residues. Germline lookup yields CDR1 SGHRS and CDR2 YFSETQ. The ends lost 0 bases at V and 1 base at J; junction bases unmatched: 10. The CDR3 loop reads CASSLEPSGTISYEQYF. The DNA for the CDR3 is TGCGCCAGCAGCTTGGAACCTAGCGGCACTATTTCCTACGAGCAGTACTTC.

The chain employs TRBV6-1 and TRBJ2-7; TRBD2 aligns across 7 bases. Germline V gene sequence: CDR1 MNHNS, CDR2 SASEGT. Trimming took 2 bases from V and 0 from J; bases not matched to a gene: 1. The CDR3 sequence is 14 residues long. The CDR3 loop reads CASSEWGGSYEQYF. Written as DNA, the CDR3 is TGTGCCAGCAGTGAATGGGGGGGCTCCTACGAGCAGTACTTC.

This clone is a singleton in its sample. The J gene is TRBJ2-2, the V gene TRBV27, with 8 bases aligning to TRBD2. Germline values: CDR1 MNHEY, CDR2 SMNVEV (reference sequence). V shed 7 bases, J shed 5 bases, and the junction held 9 bases outside the gene matches. This CDR3 comprises 15 residues. The CDR3 region has the DNA TGTGCCAGCACCGTAGCGGGGTCGGAAACCGGGGAGCTGTTTTTT. Amino acid sequence: CASTVAGSETGELFF.

The chain couples TRBV2 to TRBJ2-2, with 10 bases that match TRBD2. CDR1 and CDR2 from the germline V gene are SNHLY and FYNNEI. The J segment lost 6 bases and the V segment lost 1 base, leaving 8 bases of the junction unmatched. CDR3 size: 17 residues. CDR3 region: CASSEESLAGTAGELFF. As DNA, the CDR3 is TGTGCCAGCAGTGAAGAATCACTAGCGGGGACGGCCGGGGAGCTGTTTTTT.

The chain is built from TRBV7-9 and TRBJ2-5; D is perhaps TRBD2 (6 bases). This CDR3 region has 15 residues. V lost 4 bases and J 2 bases, leaving 14 bases between the germline ends. The germline gives CDR1 SEHNR, CDR2 FQNEAQ (reference sequence). The CDR3 nucleotides read TGTGCCAGCAGCTCCGGCCGGGACTCACAAGAGACCCAGTACTTC. Residues: CASSSGRDSQETQYF.

The V and J genes are TRBV28 and TRBJ1-2; tentative D call: TRBD1 (6 bases). The CDR3 consists of 13 residues. V was pared by 5 bases and J by 4 bases, with 11 bases between. Germline V gives CDR1 MDHEN, CDR2 SYDVKM. CDR3 sequence reads: CASSQTGLYGYTF. The CDR3 DNA is TGTGCCAGCAGTCAGACAGGACTCTATGGCTACACCTTC.

Only a few counts were recorded for this clone. The chain recombines TRBV5-6 with TRBJ1-5; 7 nucleotides match TRBD1. Germline loops: CDR1 SGHDT, CDR2 YYEEEE. The CDR3 spans 15 residues. Unmatched junction bases numbered 3, after V lost 3 bases and J lost 0 bases. CDR3 coding DNA: TGTGCCAGCAGCTCGGGACAGTATAGCAATCAGCCCCAGCATTTT. Translating it yields CASSSGQYSNQPQHF.

The chain links TRBV7-2 to TRBJ2-7; 11 bases align to TRBD1. V shed 5 bases, J shed 6 bases, and the junction held 6 bases outside the gene matches. CDR3 length equals 14 residues. The germline CDR1 and CDR2 sequences are SGHTA and FQGNSA. CDR3 DNA sequence: TGTGCCAGCAGCACCCGGGACAGGGGGGGCGAGCAGTACTTC. It specifies CASSTRDRGGEQYF.

In nucleotides, the CDR3 is TGTGCCAGTAGTATTGGACTAGCGTCGTACGAGCAGTACTTC. Its protein product is CASSIGLASYEQYF. The chain joins TRBV19 to TRBJ2-7, with 9 nucleotides matching TRBD2. The germline V gene encodes CDR1 LNHDA and CDR2 SQIVND (reference sequence). The V segment lost 3 bases and the J segment 4 bases; nucleotides outside the gene matches: 4. The CDR3 covers 14 residues.

The CDR3 region has the DNA TGTGCCAGTAGAGGTAGCAGCCCAAATCAGCCCCAGCATTTT. It specifies CASRGSSPNQPQHF. The chain links TRBV19 to TRBJ1-5; D is undetermined. The CDR3 has 14 amino acids. Germline CDR1 reads LNHDA; CDR2 reads SQIVND (reference sequence). Trimming removed 6 bases from V and 4 bases from J, with 13 bases in between.

V and J are TRBV11-2 and TRBJ2-1; 7 bases line up with TRBD1. From germline, CDR1 is SGHAT and CDR2 FQNNGV. The junction had 7 bases not matched to a gene; V was cut back by 5 bases and J by 3 bases. There are 15 residues in the CDR3. This chain's CDR3 is CASSPPGTVYNEQFF. For the CDR3, the DNA is TGTGCCAGCAGCCCCCCCGGGACAGTCTACAATGAGCAGTTCTTC.

The table lists this clone with a few counts. The chain couples TRBV30 to TRBJ1-1; 7 nucleotides align to TRBD1. Germline V lookup: CDR1 GTSNPN, CDR2 SVGIG (reference sequence). CDR3 length: 11 amino acids. Trimming removed 5 bases from V and 11 bases from J; junction bases left unmatched: 8. CDR3 DNA sequence: TGTGCCTGGTCATTCGACAGGGTGGCTTTCTTT. Translation: CAWSFDRVAFF.

The V and J genes are TRBV6-5 and TRBJ1-1; D is unresolved. This CDR3 is built from 14 residues. Germline lookup yields CDR1 MNHEY and CDR2 SVGAGI. Trimming removed 4 bases from V and 11 bases from J, with 20 bases in between. The CDR3 nucleotides are TGTGCCAGCAGTTCCAACCCGCCCCTGCGTAAGGCTTTCTTT. It encodes CASSSNPPLRKAFF.

The chain combines TRBV24-1 with TRBJ2-3, with D maybe TRBD1 (5 bases). Germline V gene sequence: CDR1 KGHDR, CDR2 SFDVKD. The CDR3 covers 15 residues. The V and J ends lost 9 bases and 4 bases respectively, with 19 bases between them. The CDR3 sequence is CATSLGFTGPDTQYF. Written as DNA, the CDR3 is TGTGCCACCTCTCTGGGGTTTACAGGCCCAGATACGCAGTATTTT.

The genes are TRBV10-3 and TRBJ1-2, with D perhaps TRBD1 (6 bases). The CDR3 totals 14 residues. Germline V lookup: CDR1 ENHRY, CDR2 SYGVKD. Deletions cut 7 bases from V and 8 bases from J, with 20 bases between. The CDR3 loop is CAINFGGRESGYTF. The DNA for the CDR3 is TGTGCCATCAACTTCGGGGGGCGCGAATCCGGCTACACCTTC.

There are a few counts of this clone. This rearrangement joins TRBV6-5 to TRBJ2-1; tentative D call: TRBD1 (6 bases). The V end lost 1 base, the J end lost 9 bases, and 10 bases lay between the germline ends. The CDR3 covers 13 residues. Germline CDR1 is MNHEY and CDR2 is SVGAGI. The CDR3 coding sequence is TGTGCCAGCAGTTACTACAGGGAAGCTGAGCAGTTCTTC. Its protein is CASSYYREAEQFF.

The chain combines TRBV19 with TRBJ2-1; unclear D gene. CDR3 size: 11 residues. Trimming took off 5 bases at V and 8 bases at J, with 7 bases between the two ends. Germline V CDR1 and CDR2: LNHDA, SQIVND (reference sequence). This chain's CDR3 is CASSQLDEQFF. Written as DNA, the CDR3 is TGTGCCAGTAGTCAACTCGATGAGCAGTTCTTC.

The chain joins TRBV5-4 to TRBJ2-1, with 12 bases fitting TRBD2. CDR1 SGHNT and CDR2 YYREEE come from the germline V gene (reference sequence). This CDR3 has 16 amino acids. V lost 0 bases and J lost 7; bases outside the gene matches: 5. DNA for the CDR3: TGTGCCAGCAGCTTGGTTCTAGCGGGAGGGCTGAATGAGCAGTTCTTC. Its protein is CASSLVLAGGLNEQFF.